This TCR beta chain was retrieved from a study of T cell changes during pregnancy in multiple sclerosis. V dropped 6 bases and J dropped 3 bases, with 11 bases sitting between them. The CDR3 is 14 amino acids. Germline V gene data show CDR1 as SEHNR and CDR2 as FQNEAQ (reference sequence). This table comes from immunoSEQ multiplex PCR, and its TCRdb copy is limited to in-frame clones, with some not included. Among 40,000 or so clones listed, around nine tenths were seen once. The TCR sequence derives from a female donor with multiple sclerosis, enrolled in a pregnancy study. This specimen was CD8+ T cells from peripheral blood mononuclear cells, taken before pregnancy. The V call is TRBV7-9, the J call TRBJ1-4; maybe TRBD1 (6 bases). CDR3 sequence reads: CASRAGGPNEKLFF. The CDR3 DNA reads as TGTGCCAGCAGGGCGGGGGGGCCTAATGAAAAACTGTTTTTT.